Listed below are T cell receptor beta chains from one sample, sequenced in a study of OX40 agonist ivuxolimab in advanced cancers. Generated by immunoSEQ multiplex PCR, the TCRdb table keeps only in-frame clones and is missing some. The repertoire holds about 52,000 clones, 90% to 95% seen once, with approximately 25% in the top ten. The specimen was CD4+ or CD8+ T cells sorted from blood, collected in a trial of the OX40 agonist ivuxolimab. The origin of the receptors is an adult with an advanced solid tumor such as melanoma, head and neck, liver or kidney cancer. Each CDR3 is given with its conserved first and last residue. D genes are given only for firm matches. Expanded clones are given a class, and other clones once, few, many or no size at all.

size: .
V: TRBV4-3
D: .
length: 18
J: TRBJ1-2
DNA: TGCGCCAGCAGCCAAGAACTCCCCTCTGCAGGGCTTAGCTATGGCTACACCTTC
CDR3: CASSQELPSAGLSYGYTF

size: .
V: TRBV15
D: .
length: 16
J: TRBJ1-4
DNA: TGTGCCACCAGCAAACGGGGAGCGTCAGCGGATGAAAAACTGTTTTTT
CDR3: CATSKRGASADEKLFF

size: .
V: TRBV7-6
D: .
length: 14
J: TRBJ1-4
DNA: TGTGCCAGCAGCTTAGGGGGAACTAATGAAAAACTGTTTTTT
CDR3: CASSLGGTNEKLFF

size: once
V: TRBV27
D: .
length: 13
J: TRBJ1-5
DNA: TGTGCCAGCAGTTTGGCAGGTGGTAAGCCCCAGCATTTT
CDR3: CASSLAGGKPQHF

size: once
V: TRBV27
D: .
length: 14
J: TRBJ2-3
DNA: TGTGCCAGCAGGGTTAGCGGAACGGCGGATACGCAGTATTTT
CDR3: CASRVSGTADTQYF

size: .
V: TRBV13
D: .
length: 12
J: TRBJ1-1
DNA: TGTGCCAGCAGCTTAGCGTTAACCGAAGCTTTCTTT
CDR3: CASSLALTEAFF

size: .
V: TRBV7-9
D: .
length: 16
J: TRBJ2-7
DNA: TGTGCCAGCAGCTCCCAGGGGCGGAAGGGCTCCTACGAGCAGTACTTC
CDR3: CASSSQGRKGSYEQYF

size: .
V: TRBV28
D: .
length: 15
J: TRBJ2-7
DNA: TGTGCCAGCAGTTTACTCGTAGGAGGAGGTTACGAGCAGTACTTC
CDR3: CASSLLVGGGYEQYF

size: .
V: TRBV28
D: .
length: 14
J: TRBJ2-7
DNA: TGTGCCTCGCTTTTGGGCAGGGGAAGGTACGAGCAGTACTTC
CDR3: CASLLGRGRYEQYF

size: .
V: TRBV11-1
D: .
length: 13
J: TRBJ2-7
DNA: TGTGCCAGCAGCCCCCAGGGCTGGCACGAGCAGTACTTC
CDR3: CASSPQGWHEQYF

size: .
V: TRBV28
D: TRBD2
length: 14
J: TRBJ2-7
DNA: TGTGCCAGCAGTTTACAAGCGGGGGCCTACGAGCAGTACTTC
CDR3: CASSLQAGAYEQYF

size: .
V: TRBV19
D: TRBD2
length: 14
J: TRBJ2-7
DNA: TGTGCCAGTAGTATTTTAGCGGGAGCCGGCGAGCAGTACTTC
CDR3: CASSILAGAGEQYF

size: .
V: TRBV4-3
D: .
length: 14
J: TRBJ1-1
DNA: TGCGCCAGCAGCCAAGGGCGGGGGCGGACTGAAGCTTTCTTT
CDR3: CASSQGRGRTEAFF

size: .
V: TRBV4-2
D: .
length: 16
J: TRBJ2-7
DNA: TGTGCCAGCAGCCAATACCTCTCGGGAGTCCCCTACGAGCAGTACTTC
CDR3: CASSQYLSGVPYEQYF

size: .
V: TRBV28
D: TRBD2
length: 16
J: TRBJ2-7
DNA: TGTGCCAGCAGTCACTATAGCGGGAGGGCCCTCTACGAGCAGTACTTC
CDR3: CASSHYSGRALYEQYF

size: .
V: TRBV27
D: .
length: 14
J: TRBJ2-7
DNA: TGTGCCAGCAGTTTGCAGGGGAGGCACTACGAGCAGTACTTC
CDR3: CASSLQGRHYEQYF

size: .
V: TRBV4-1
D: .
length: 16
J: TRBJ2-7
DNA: TGCGCCAGCAGCTTCGCGTGGGCGGGTGAGGCAGGCGAGCAGTACTTC
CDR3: CASSFAWAGEAGEQYF

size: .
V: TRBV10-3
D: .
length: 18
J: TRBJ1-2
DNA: TGTGCCATCAAGGGGTCGGGGGAAGAGAGTGGCCCTAACTATGGCTACACCTTC
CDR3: CAIKGSGEESGPNYGYTF

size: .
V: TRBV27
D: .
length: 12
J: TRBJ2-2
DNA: TGTGCCTCGGTGACGAACACCGGGGAGCTGTTTTTT
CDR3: CASVTNTGELFF

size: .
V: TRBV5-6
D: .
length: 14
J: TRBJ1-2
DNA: TGTGCCAGCAGCTTGGGGCAGAGTAACTATGGCTACACCTTC
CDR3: CASSLGQSNYGYTF

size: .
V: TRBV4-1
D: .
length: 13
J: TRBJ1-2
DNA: TGCGCCAGCAGCCAAGGGGTCGGCTATGGCTACACCTTC
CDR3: CASSQGVGYGYTF

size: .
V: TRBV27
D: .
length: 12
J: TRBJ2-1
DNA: TGTGCCAGCAGGATTTACGACAATGAGCAGTTCTTC
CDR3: CASRIYDNEQFF

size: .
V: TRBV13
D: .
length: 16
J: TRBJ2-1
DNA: TGTGCCAGCAGCTTTTCCGCAGGAGAGTTATACAATGAGCAGTTCTTC
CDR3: CASSFSAGELYNEQFF

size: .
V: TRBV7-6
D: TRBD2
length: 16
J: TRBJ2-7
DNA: TGTGCCAGCAGCTCCTATTCTACTAGCGGACCGGGGGAGCAGTACTTC
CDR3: CASSSYSTSGPGEQYF

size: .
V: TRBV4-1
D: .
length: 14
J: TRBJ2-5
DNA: TGCGCCAGCAGCCAAGAGACTAGAGCAGAGACCCAGTACTTC
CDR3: CASSQETRAETQYF

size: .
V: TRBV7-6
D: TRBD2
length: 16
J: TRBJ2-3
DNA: TGTGCCAGCAGCACTCCTAGCGGGACGGGGGGAGATACGCAGTATTTT
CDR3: CASSTPSGTGGDTQYF

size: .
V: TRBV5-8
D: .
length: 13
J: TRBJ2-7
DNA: TGTGCCAGCAGCTTGGGCGGAGGCTACGAGCAGTACTTC
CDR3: CASSLGGGYEQYF

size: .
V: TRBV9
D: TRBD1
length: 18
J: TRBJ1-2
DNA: TGTGCCAGCAGCCCCCTCCGGGACAGGGGACAAGCTAACTATGGCTACACCTTC
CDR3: CASSPLRDRGQANYGYTF

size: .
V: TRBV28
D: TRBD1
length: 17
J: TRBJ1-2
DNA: TGTGCCAGCAGTTTATGGGCTCGACAGGGTTTGCGTCTTGGCTACACCTTC
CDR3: CASSLWARQGLRLGYTF

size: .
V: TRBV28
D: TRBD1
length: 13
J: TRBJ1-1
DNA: TGTGCCAGCAGGACAGGGAAAAACACTGAAGCTTTCTTT
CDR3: CASRTGKNTEAFF

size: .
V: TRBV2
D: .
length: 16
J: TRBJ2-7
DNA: TGTGCCAGCATACGAAACAGTAACAGGGCTTCCTACGAGCAGTACTTC
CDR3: CASIRNSNRASYEQYF

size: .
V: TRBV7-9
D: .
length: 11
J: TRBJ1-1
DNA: TGTGCCAGCAGCTTGGGTGGGGAAGCTTTCTTT
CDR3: CASSLGGEAFF

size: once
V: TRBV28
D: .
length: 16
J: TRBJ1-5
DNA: TGTGCCAGCAGTTGGTATTATAGGACAGTCAATCAGCCCCAGCATTTT
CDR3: CASSWYYRTVNQPQHF

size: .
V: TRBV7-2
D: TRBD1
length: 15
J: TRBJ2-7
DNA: TGTGCCAGCAGCCGCAGGGACAGGCACTCCTACGAGCAGTACTTC
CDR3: CASSRRDRHSYEQYF

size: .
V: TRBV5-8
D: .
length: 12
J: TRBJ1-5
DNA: TGTGCCAGCAGCTTAGGAAATCAGCCCCAGCATTTT
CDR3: CASSLGNQPQHF

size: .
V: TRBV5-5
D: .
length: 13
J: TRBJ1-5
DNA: TGTGCCAGCAGCTTGGTGCCCGATCAGCCCCAGCATTTT
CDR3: CASSLVPDQPQHF

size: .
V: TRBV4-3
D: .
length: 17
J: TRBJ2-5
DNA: TGCGCCAGCAGCCAAGATTCTGTAGAGGGTGTCCGAGAGACCCAGTACTTC
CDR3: CASSQDSVEGVRETQYF

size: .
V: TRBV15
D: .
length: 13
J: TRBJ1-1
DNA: TGTGCCACCGCAGCCTGGTCGAACACTGAAGCTTTCTTT
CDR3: CATAAWSNTEAFF

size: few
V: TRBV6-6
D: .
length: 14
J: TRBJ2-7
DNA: TGTGCCAGCAGTTTCGGGACTGCCACCTACGAGCAGTACTTC
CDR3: CASSFGTATYEQYF

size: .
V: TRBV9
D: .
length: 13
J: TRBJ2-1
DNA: TGTGCCAGCAGCCCCCTTTGGCCTTATGAGCAGTTCTTC
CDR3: CASSPLWPYEQFF

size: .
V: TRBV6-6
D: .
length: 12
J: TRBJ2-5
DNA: TGTGCCAGCAGGACAGAACAAGAGACCCAGTACTTC
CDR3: CASRTEQETQYF

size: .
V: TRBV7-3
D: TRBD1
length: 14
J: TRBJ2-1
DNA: TGTGCCAGCAGCTTAACCGGGACAGCCAATGAGCAGTTCTTC
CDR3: CASSLTGTANEQFF

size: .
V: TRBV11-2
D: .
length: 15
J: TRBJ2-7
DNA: TGTGCCAGCAGCTACCTCGGGGACCGGACTGGCGAGCAGTACTTC
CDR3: CASSYLGDRTGEQYF

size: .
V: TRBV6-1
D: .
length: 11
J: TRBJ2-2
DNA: TGTGCCAGCAGAGGGAGCCGGGAGCTGTTTTTT
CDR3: CASRGSRELFF

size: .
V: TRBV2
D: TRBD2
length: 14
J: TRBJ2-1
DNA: TGTGCCAGCAGTGTTACAGCGGGAGGGTTTGAGCAGTTCTTC
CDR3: CASSVTAGGFEQFF

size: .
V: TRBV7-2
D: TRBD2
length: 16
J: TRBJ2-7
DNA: TGTGCCAGCAGCTTCATCCCCAGAAGCGGGAGTCACGAGCAGTACTTC
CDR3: CASSFIPRSGSHEQYF

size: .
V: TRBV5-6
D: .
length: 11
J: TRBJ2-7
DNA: TGTGCCAGCAGCAGCTCCTACGAGCAGTACTTC
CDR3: CASSSSYEQYF

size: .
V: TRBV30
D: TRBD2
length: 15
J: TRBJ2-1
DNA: TGTGCCTGGGCCTACCTAGCGGAGGCATACAATGAGCAGTTCTTC
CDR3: CAWAYLAEAYNEQFF

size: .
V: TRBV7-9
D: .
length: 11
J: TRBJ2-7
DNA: TGTGCCAGCAGCTACTCCCACGAGCAGTACTTC
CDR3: CASSYSHEQYF

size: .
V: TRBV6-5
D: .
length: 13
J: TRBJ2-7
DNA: TGTGCCAGCAGTTACTCGATCACGTACGAGCAGTACTTC
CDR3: CASSYSITYEQYF

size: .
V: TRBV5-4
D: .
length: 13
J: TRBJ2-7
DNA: TGTGCCAGCAGCTGGGACAAGGCCTACGAGCAGTACTTC
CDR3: CASSWDKAYEQYF

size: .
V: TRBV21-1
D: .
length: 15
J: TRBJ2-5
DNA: TGTGCCAGCAGCAGCGGGACTAGCGGGGAAGAGACCCAGTACTTC
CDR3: CASSSGTSGEETQYF

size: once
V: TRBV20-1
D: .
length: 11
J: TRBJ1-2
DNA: TGCAGTGCTAGAGTGGACCCCCCCCACACCTTC
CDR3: CSARVDPPHTF

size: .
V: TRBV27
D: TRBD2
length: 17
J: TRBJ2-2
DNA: TGTGCCAGCAGTTTAAGCGGGACTAGCGGTTACAGCGGGGAGCTGTTTTTT
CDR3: CASSLSGTSGYSGELFF

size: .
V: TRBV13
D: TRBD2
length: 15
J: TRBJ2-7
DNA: TGTGCCAGCAGCTTAGTATCTAGCGGCCCCTACGAGCAGTACTTC
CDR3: CASSLVSSGPYEQYF